The present T cell receptor (beta chain) was sequenced within a study of T cells in Graves' hyperthyroidism and ophthalmopathy (dated by TCRdb to the late 2010s). Background on the whole study: Peripheral blood samples were taken at the time of initial diagnosis, prior to any treatment. For training and testing, the 95 to 100 patients in the discovery cohort were randomly divided in a 7:3 ratio. In addition, the study compared T-cell repertoires in thyroid tissue and in blood from five or six Graves' hyperthyroidism patients. To identify TCR V-J signatures that set the groups apart, the researchers used a discovery cohort of roughly 100 patients, made up of 43 with Graves' ophthalmopathy and some 55 with stable Graves' hyperthyroidism. After sampling, hyperthyroidism patients received methimazole starting at 30 mg daily, and ophthalmopathy patients received high-dose intravenous methylprednisolone. The paper reports TCR Vbeta CDR3 sequencing of approximately 140 peripheral blood samples: 43 ophthalmopathy, under 80 hyperthyroidism and around 17 progressor patients. An independent validation cohort of around 19 hyperthyroidism patients and about 16 patients who later progressed to ophthalmopathy tested prospective prediction of ophthalmopathy. Study-wide conclusions, independent of this receptor: Most expanded thyroid clonotypes (frequency above 0.001) were also detected in blood, suggesting blood repertoires may reflect thyroid immune responses. In cross-validation, a model built on a 13 V-J signature told ophthalmopathy apart from stable hyperthyroidism with approximately 90% sensitivity and about 81% specificity, and in testing the same model reached 80%/75%. During validation, the model predicted progression to ophthalmopathy a median of about 6.3 months ahead of onset, with around 71% sensitivity and under 85% specificity. No statistical method was used to fix the sample size in advance, and group allocation was not hidden from the investigators.

From the cysteine up to the phenylalanine, the CDR3 has a length of 15 residues. Left in the record is the CDR3 DNA by itself, 45 bases read in frame from the first base. Trimming takes 5 bases from V and 1 base from J, and the germline ends sit 13 bases apart. The germline V gene encodes CDR1 SGHVS and CDR2 FNYEAQ. Stable Graves' hyperthyroidism was defined as no progression to ophthalmopathy during 18 months of follow-up. The hyperthyroidism patients were between 18 and 65 years old and newly diagnosed, with a disease duration of less than 2 months. The study excluded patients with uncontrolled infections, other autoimmune diseases, pregnancy or lactation. Diagnoses were based on clinical symptoms, serum thyroxine and TRAb, thyroid ultrasound and orbital computed tomography. PBMCs were separated from approximately 10 ml of fresh peripheral blood using Ficoll-Paque density gradient centrifugation. Total RNA was extracted using Trizol reagent, and RNA quality was assessed on an Agilent 2100 Bioanalyzer.

A note on this clonotype: No antigen is known for it. Base qualities are missing; no much larger clone stands one base away.

The TCR beta CDR3 regions were amplified from the RNA transcripts. A first-round RT-PCR of the TCR CDR3 used the HTBI primer set with the Qiagen OneStep RT-PCR kit. A second multiplex PCR round built the libraries, followed by size selection and purification. Paired-end sequencing of the libraries was performed with 100 bp reads on an Illumina HiSeq2000. On the authors' methods: Raw data were processed with SOAPnuke, discarding reads with adapters, uncalled bases, mean Phred below 15, or no exact constant-primer or identifier match. COPE v1.2.5 was used to merge high-quality paired reads, and clonotypes were defined as unique nucleotide sequences. MiTCR v1.1 was used to align the clonotypes against IMGT TRBV, TRBD and TRBJ reference segments. The analysis included only V-J combinations with a frequency above 0.0001, which together covered more than 98% of the repertoires. A TCS score was defined as the ratio between F50 (clonal expansion) and ExV (chaos), using BLOSUM62-based TCRdist between CDR3 peptides within each V-J. Welch's t-statistics and random forest reduced just over 500 V-J features to 13, which were used in a naive Bayes classifier (R e1071). The raw public reads went through TCRdb reprocessing: fastp at Q25, MiXCR clone calling, in-frame beta chains kept. Under each unique CDR3 protein, matching rows form one entry showing the most common genes and DNA. TCRdb, rather than the study authors, made the V and J calls. A total of approximately 530,000 distinct CDR3 sequences appear in this sample, 16% of them only once. The ten most abundant clones make up roughly 18% of the sample.

The chain uses TRBV7-6 and TRBJ2-3, with the D call tentatively TRBD1 or TRBD2, each fitting 6 bases. The receptor was derived from a woman aged 18-30 years with Graves' hyperthyroidism. Sequenced material: blood. The nucleotide sequence reads TGTGCCAGCAGCAGTGACAGGAGGGGCACAGATACGCAGTATTTT. Translation gives CASSSDRRGTDTQYF.